A selection of T cell receptor beta chains follows, all from one sample in a study of regulatory T cells in long-lasting Graves disease. MiXCR was run by TCRdb on the multiplex PCR reads, yielding one entry per CDR3 protein. Altogether hundreds of thousands of distinct CDR3 sequences are present, 15% to 20% being singletons, with the ten largest covering 29%. The specimen comprised peripheral blood mononuclear cells (PBMCs), sampled when the disease was refractory, from a patient treated with antithyroid drugs. All receptors come from a female donor with Graves disease. CDR3s include the opening cysteine and the closing phenylalanine or tryptophan. A D gene is named only where the DNA matches it firmly. Part of the rows lack a size; the others show once, few, many or a class for expanded clones.

CDR3nt: TGTGCCTGGACCCTAGGGGCAGGGGGCAATCAGCCCCAGCATTTT
CDR3aa: CAWTLGAGGNQPQHF
d_gene: -
j_gene: TRBJ1-5
abundance: many
v_gene: TRBV30

CDR3nt: TGTGCCAGTAGTATTAAAGAGCGGGTCAGGGAAGAGACCCAGTACTTC
CDR3aa: CASSIKERVREETQYF
d_gene: -
j_gene: TRBJ2-5
abundance: -
v_gene: TRBV19

CDR3nt: TGTGCCAGCAGCGTTGGGCAGTACTATGGCTACACCTTC
CDR3aa: CASSVGQYYGYTF
d_gene: -
j_gene: TRBJ1-2
abundance: -
v_gene: TRBV5-4

CDR3nt: TGCGCCAGCAGCCCACTACCTCTAGCCGTCAACACCGGGGAGCTGTTTTTT
CDR3aa: CASSPLPLAVNTGELFF
d_gene: -
j_gene: TRBJ2-2
abundance: -
v_gene: TRBV4-1

CDR3nt: TGTGCCGCCCTAGGGCAGGGAGGCGGATATGGCTACACCTTC
CDR3aa: CAALGQGGGYGYTF
d_gene: -
j_gene: TRBJ1-2
abundance: many
v_gene: TRBV10-3

CDR3nt: TGCGCCAGCAGCCAAGTGGGGTCTGGGGCCAACGTCCTGACTTTC
CDR3aa: CASSQVGSGANVLTF
d_gene: -
j_gene: TRBJ2-6
abundance: few
v_gene: TRBV4-1

CDR3nt: TGCGCCAGCAGCTTGGAACGGTTCTATGGCTACACCTTC
CDR3aa: CASSLERFYGYTF
d_gene: -
j_gene: TRBJ1-2
abundance: -
v_gene: TRBV5-1

CDR3nt: TGTGCCAGCAGTTTCAGGACTAGCGGGTACGAGCAGTACTTC
CDR3aa: CASSFRTSGYEQYF
d_gene: TRBD2
j_gene: TRBJ2-7
abundance: few
v_gene: TRBV28

CDR3nt: TGTGCCAGCAGCCCACAGGGACCAACACCCCTCCACTTT
CDR3aa: CASSPQGPTPLHF
d_gene: -
j_gene: TRBJ1-6
abundance: -
v_gene: TRBV9

CDR3nt: TGTGCCAGCAGTATGGGACTAGCGGGCAATGAGCAGTTCTTC
CDR3aa: CASSMGLAGNEQFF
d_gene: TRBD2
j_gene: TRBJ2-1
abundance: -
v_gene: TRBV2

CDR3nt: TGTGCCAGCAGCTTGGGGACTAGCGCTGGAGGTGAGACCCAGTACTTC
CDR3aa: CASSLGTSAGGETQYF
d_gene: TRBD2
j_gene: TRBJ2-5
abundance: many
v_gene: TRBV7-2

CDR3nt: TGTGCCAGCAGACCCAGGTCCAGCGGGACAGACAATGAGCAGTTCTTC
CDR3aa: CASRPRSSGTDNEQFF
d_gene: -
j_gene: TRBJ2-1
abundance: -
v_gene: TRBV6-1

CDR3nt: TGCAGCGTTGTAAGAGGTTTTTTGAACACTGAAGCTTTCTTT
CDR3aa: CSVVRGFLNTEAFF
d_gene: -
j_gene: TRBJ1-1
abundance: many
v_gene: TRBV29-1

CDR3nt: TGTGCCAGCAGCATAGACCTAGAGGAGAGGATCTACGAGCAGTACTTC
CDR3aa: CASSIDLEERIYEQYF
d_gene: -
j_gene: TRBJ2-7
abundance: many
v_gene: TRBV11-2

CDR3nt: TGTGCCAGCACTCGCCCACTAGGGACAGGTAATCAGCCCCAGCATTTT
CDR3aa: CASTRPLGTGNQPQHF
d_gene: TRBD1
j_gene: TRBJ1-5
abundance: few
v_gene: TRBV6-1

CDR3nt: TGTGCCAGCAGTTTTATGCCCGGTCCGCAAGAGACCCAGTACTTC
CDR3aa: CASSFMPGPQETQYF
d_gene: -
j_gene: TRBJ2-5
abundance: many
v_gene: TRBV28

CDR3nt: TGCAGCGTTGGGACAGGGTCTAACTATGGCTACACCTTC
CDR3aa: CSVGTGSNYGYTF
d_gene: TRBD1
j_gene: TRBJ1-2
abundance: many
v_gene: TRBV29-1

CDR3nt: TGTGCCAGCAGAGCGCAATGGGGGCGCACAGATACGCAATATTTT
CDR3aa: CASRAQWGRTDTQYF
d_gene: -
j_gene: TRBJ2-3
abundance: -
v_gene: TRBV7-2

CDR3nt: TGTGCCAGCAGTCAAGGGTACTACGAGCAGTACTTC
CDR3aa: CASSQGYYEQYF
d_gene: -
j_gene: TRBJ2-7
abundance: -
v_gene: TRBV11-2

CDR3nt: TGTGCCAGCAGCCATAGGCCGACGGGCACCGGGGAGCTGTTTTTT
CDR3aa: CASSHRPTGTGELFF
d_gene: -
j_gene: TRBJ2-2
abundance: -
v_gene: TRBV3-1

CDR3nt: TGCAGTGCTACTGGACAGGCCCGCTACTCAACTAATGAAAAACTGTTTTTT
CDR3aa: CSATGQARYSTNEKLFF
d_gene: TRBD1
j_gene: TRBJ1-4
abundance: -
v_gene: TRBV20-1

CDR3nt: TGTGCCAGCAGAGACGACAGATCAGGAGAGACCCAGTACTTC
CDR3aa: CASRDDRSGETQYF
d_gene: -
j_gene: TRBJ2-5
abundance: many
v_gene: TRBV2

CDR3nt: TGTGCCAGCAGTTATGCCAAAGGGACAGGCGCTACCGGGGAGCTGTTTTTT
CDR3aa: CASSYAKGTGATGELFF
d_gene: TRBD1
j_gene: TRBJ2-2
abundance: few
v_gene: TRBV27

CDR3nt: TGTGCCAGCAGCTTAGCGCGAGGGGGCGATGAAAAACTGTTTTTT
CDR3aa: CASSLARGGDEKLFF
d_gene: TRBD1
j_gene: TRBJ1-4
abundance: many
v_gene: TRBV7-9

CDR3nt: TGCAGTGCGAAAGAGCAGAGGGGACAAAGAAATCAGCCCCAGCATTTT
CDR3aa: CSAKEQRGQRNQPQHF
d_gene: -
j_gene: TRBJ1-5
abundance: few
v_gene: TRBV20-1

CDR3nt: TGTGCCAGCAGTTACGCTAGCGGGAGGTTCGCAGATACGCAGTATTTT
CDR3aa: CASSYASGRFADTQYF
d_gene: TRBD2
j_gene: TRBJ2-3
abundance: few
v_gene: TRBV12-3/TRBV12-4

CDR3nt: TGTGCCAGCAGTTTATGGCGGGACCCCGAATACGGGGAGCAGTTCTTC
CDR3aa: CASSLWRDPEYGEQFF
d_gene: -
j_gene: TRBJ2-1
abundance: -
v_gene: TRBV28

CDR3nt: TGTGCCAGCAGCCAACTAACGGGAACCTCTGGAAACACCGTATATTTT
CDR3aa: CASSQLTGTSGNTVYF
d_gene: -
j_gene: TRBJ1-3
abundance: -
v_gene: TRBV3-1

CDR3nt: TGTGCCAGCAGCGTAGGCGTGGGGGATTCACCCCTCCACTTT
CDR3aa: CASSVGVGDSPLHF
d_gene: -
j_gene: TRBJ1-6
abundance: many
v_gene: TRBV9

CDR3nt: TGCGCCAGCAGCGCGGTGGTACCCCCCTACGAGCAGTACTTC
CDR3aa: CASSAVVPPYEQYF
d_gene: -
j_gene: TRBJ2-7
abundance: -
v_gene: TRBV5-1

CDR3nt: TGTGCCAGCAGCCAACAGGGGATAAACACTGAAGCTTTCTTT
CDR3aa: CASSQQGINTEAFF
d_gene: TRBD1
j_gene: TRBJ1-1
abundance: many
v_gene: TRBV2

CDR3nt: TGTGCCAGCAGCCAGGGGGGAAGGCCCCAGCATTTT
CDR3aa: CASSQGGRPQHF
d_gene: -
j_gene: TRBJ1-5
abundance: many
v_gene: TRBV3-1

CDR3nt: TGCGCCAGCAGTAAGACAGGGTTTTACGAGCAGTACTTC
CDR3aa: CASSKTGFYEQYF
d_gene: TRBD1
j_gene: TRBJ2-7
abundance: -
v_gene: TRBV5-1

CDR3nt: TGTGCCAGTAGCCTCTCCCTGGATTCAGGACAGCCCCAGCATTTT
CDR3aa: CASSLSLDSGQPQHF
d_gene: -
j_gene: TRBJ1-5
abundance: few
v_gene: TRBV19

CDR3nt: TGCAGTGCTAGACTAGCGGGAGGCCCCTACGAGCAGTACTTC
CDR3aa: CSARLAGGPYEQYF
d_gene: TRBD2
j_gene: TRBJ2-7
abundance: few
v_gene: TRBV20-1

CDR3nt: TGTGCCCACGGGGGGGCCTATGGCTACACCTTC
CDR3aa: CAHGGAYGYTF
d_gene: -
j_gene: TRBJ1-2
abundance: -
v_gene: TRBV7-9

CDR3nt: TGTGCTAGTGGTTTGGACCGGTTCGGAGAGGGAAACACCATATATTTT
CDR3aa: CASGLDRFGEGNTIYF
d_gene: -
j_gene: TRBJ1-3
abundance: few
v_gene: TRBV12-5